The 6 T cell receptor beta chains below come from one sample, sequenced in a study of post-analysis software for immune sequencing data. General study results and limits: Patients used about five TRBV segments, including TRBV5-6, TRBV5-1 and TRBV20-1, more often than controls.

Each TCR beta cDNA library carried unique molecular identifiers. One entry per CDR3 protein, called by TCRdb with MiXCR from the PCR reads. The sample lists some 500,000 distinct CDR3 sequences; approximately 46% were seen once. These receptors have no identified antigens. Sequencing was performed on blood. The source of these receptors is a girl aged 5 to 17 with multiple sclerosis.

The genes are TRBV6-5 and TRBJ1-4, with no clear D. Germline CDR1 is MNHEY and CDR2 is SVGAGI. Trimming left V 0 bases short and J 1 base short, with 21 bases between. The CDR3 spans 20 residues. CDR3 nucleotides: TGTGCCAGCAGTTACTCCCCGAGGTGGATAGGCGACCAAACTAATGAAAAACTGTTTTTT. Encoded protein: CASSYSPRWIGDQTNEKLFF.

This clonotype was observed a few times. The chain employs TRBV4-1 and TRBJ2-7; 7 positions match TRBD1. V shed 1 base and J 2 bases; nucleotides not matched to a gene: 5. The V gene's germline CDR1 is MGHRA and CDR2 YSYEKL. This CDR3 is 15 amino acids long. CDR3 protein: CASSQVWDRTYEQYF. CDR3 bases: TGCGCCAGCAGCCAAGTTTGGGACAGAACCTACGAGCAGTACTTC.

Written as DNA, the CDR3 is TGTGCCAGTACGACATACAGTAACGACGAGCAGTACTTC. Translating it yields CASTTYSNDEQYF. This chain uses TRBV28 with TRBJ2-4; D remains unclear. The J call is doubtful: the DNA matches TRBJ2-7 better. The CDR3 covers 13 residues. In germline, CDR1 is MDHEN, CDR2 SYDVKM.

The rearrangement joins TRBV4-3 to TRBJ2-3, with D perhaps TRBD2 (5 bases). Germline CDR1 LGHNA, CDR2 YSLEER. V lost 0 bases to trimming and J lost 2 bases, with 9 bases between them. The CDR3 extends over 15 amino acids. For the CDR3, the DNA is TGCGCCAGCAGCCAAGAGGATAGCGACACAGATACGCAGTATTTT. Protein product: CASSQEDSDTDTQYF.

The chain combines TRBV5-1 with TRBJ2-5; 7 positions match TRBD2. With 0 bases clipped from V and 2 bases from J, the junction kept 7 bases outside the gene matches. The germline V gene encodes CDR1 SGHRS and CDR2 YFSETQ. The CDR3 length is 16 residues. CDR3 protein: CASSLVGTTRQETQYF. The CDR3 DNA sequence: TGCGCCAGCAGCTTGGTAGGGACTACAAGACAAGAGACCCAGTACTTC.

The chain carries TRBV4-1 and TRBJ2-1; D is unresolved. Trimming removed 1 base from V and 4 bases from J, with 14 bases in between. The CDR3 covers 16 residues. Germline CDR1 MGHRA, CDR2 YSYEKL. CDR3 in DNA: TGCGCCAGCAGCCAAGCTCTAGTGGGAAGGTACAATGAGCAGTTCTTC. As protein: CASSQALVGRYNEQFF.